These T cell receptor beta chains were read from a single sample in a study of OX40 agonist ivuxolimab in advanced cancers. Sequenced by immunoSEQ multiplex PCR; TCRdb stores in-frame clones only, minus some. Of about 67,000 clones in the sample, 91% were seen once. The material was CD4+ or CD8+ T cells sorted from blood, obtained in a trial of the OX40 agonist ivuxolimab. These receptors all stem from an adult with an advanced solid tumor such as melanoma, head and neck, liver or kidney cancer. Both conserved end residues are part of each CDR3. D genes are given only for firm matches. Only some rows state a clone size, as once, few, many or a class for expanded clones.

cdr3_aa: CASSTAGGPIYEQYF; cdr3_nt: TGTGCCAGCAGTACGGCGGGAGGGCCGATTTACGAGCAGTACTTC; clone_size: -; d_call: TRBD2; j_call: TRBJ2-7; v_call: TRBV7-3
cdr3_aa: CASTGNSLDTQYF; cdr3_nt: TGTGCCAGCACCGGAAATTCATTGGATACGCAGTATTTT; clone_size: -; d_call: -; j_call: TRBJ2-3; v_call: TRBV2
cdr3_aa: CASSLVENQPQHF; cdr3_nt: TGTGCCAGCAGCTTAGTGGAGAATCAGCCCCAGCATTTT; clone_size: -; d_call: -; j_call: TRBJ1-5; v_call: TRBV7-2
cdr3_aa: CASSLIGIYEQYF; cdr3_nt: TGCGCCAGCAGCTTAATCGGTATCTACGAGCAGTACTTC; clone_size: -; d_call: -; j_call: TRBJ2-7; v_call: TRBV5-1
cdr3_aa: CASSLSEATSSETQYF; cdr3_nt: TGCGCCAGCAGCTTAAGCGAAGCGACCTCCTCAGAGACCCAGTACTTC; clone_size: -; d_call: -; j_call: TRBJ2-5; v_call: TRBV5-1
cdr3_aa: CASSDPPRWTGPHYEQYF; cdr3_nt: TGTGCCAGCAGTGATCCCCCCCGCTGGACAGGGCCCCACTACGAGCAGTACTTC; clone_size: -; d_call: TRBD1; j_call: TRBJ2-7; v_call: TRBV6-1
cdr3_aa: CASSTWGAYEQYF; cdr3_nt: TGTGCCAGCAGCACCTGGGGGGCCTACGAGCAGTACTTC; clone_size: -; d_call: -; j_call: TRBJ2-7; v_call: TRBV7-9
cdr3_aa: CASGLANTGELFF; cdr3_nt: TGTGCCAGCGGACTAGCGAACACCGGGGAGCTGTTTTTT; clone_size: once; d_call: TRBD2; j_call: TRBJ2-2; v_call: TRBV6-6
cdr3_aa: CASREWTLPQHF; cdr3_nt: TGTGCCAGCAGGGAATGGACTCTCCCCCAGCATTTT; clone_size: -; d_call: -; j_call: TRBJ1-5; v_call: TRBV28
cdr3_aa: CASSEEGMSNQPQHF; cdr3_nt: TGTGCCAGCAGTGAAGAGGGTATGAGCAATCAGCCCCAGCATTTT; clone_size: -; d_call: -; j_call: TRBJ1-5; v_call: TRBV2
cdr3_aa: CASSEDSGYGYTF; cdr3_nt: TGTGCCAGCAGTGAAGATTCAGGCTATGGCTACACCTTC; clone_size: -; d_call: -; j_call: TRBJ1-2; v_call: TRBV2
cdr3_aa: CSVAGARVDEQYF; cdr3_nt: TGCAGCGTTGCTGGGGCCAGAGTTGACGAGCAGTACTTC; clone_size: -; d_call: -; j_call: TRBJ2-7; v_call: TRBV29-1
cdr3_aa: CASSYSRGNYGYTF; cdr3_nt: TGTGCCAGCAGTTACTCGAGGGGGAACTATGGCTACACCTTC; clone_size: -; d_call: -; j_call: TRBJ1-2; v_call: TRBV6-5
cdr3_aa: CASSQGTGDDYGYTF; cdr3_nt: TGTGCCAGCAGCCAAGGGACAGGGGATGACTATGGCTACACCTTC; clone_size: -; d_call: TRBD1; j_call: TRBJ1-2; v_call: TRBV4-2
cdr3_aa: CASSPTGVSYNSPLHF; cdr3_nt: TGTGCCAGCAGCCCTACAGGGGTCTCCTATAATTCACCCCTCCACTTT; clone_size: -; d_call: TRBD1; j_call: TRBJ1-6; v_call: TRBV9
cdr3_aa: CASSLWGQTTEYEKLFF; cdr3_nt: TGTGCCAGCAGCTTGTGGGGACAGACGACTGAGTATGAAAAACTGTTTTTT; clone_size: -; d_call: TRBD1; j_call: TRBJ1-4; v_call: TRBV5-8
cdr3_aa: CASTRDRAYEQYF; cdr3_nt: TGTGCCAGCACTCGGGACAGGGCCTACGAGCAGTACTTC; clone_size: -; d_call: TRBD1; j_call: TRBJ2-7; v_call: TRBV6-5
cdr3_aa: CASGQPDNQPQHF; cdr3_nt: TGTGCCAGCGGGCAGCCAGATAATCAGCCCCAGCATTTT; clone_size: -; d_call: -; j_call: TRBJ1-5; v_call: TRBV6-1
cdr3_aa: CASSNTGVGALHF; cdr3_nt: TGTGCCAGCAGCAACACAGGTGTAGGGGCCCTCCACTTT; clone_size: -; d_call: -; j_call: TRBJ1-6; v_call: TRBV11-2
cdr3_aa: CASSVAGQGRETQYF; cdr3_nt: TGTGCCAGCAGCGTAGCCGGACAGGGGCGAGAGACCCAGTACTTC; clone_size: -; d_call: TRBD1; j_call: TRBJ2-5; v_call: TRBV9
cdr3_aa: CASSFSAGFYNEQFF; cdr3_nt: TGCGCCAGCAGCTTTAGCGCGGGCTTCTACAATGAGCAGTTCTTC; clone_size: -; d_call: -; j_call: TRBJ2-1; v_call: TRBV5-1
cdr3_aa: CASSLVSLGPGTYEQYF; cdr3_nt: TGTGCCAGCAGCTTAGTTTCTCTAGGGCCGGGCACCTACGAGCAGTACTTC; clone_size: -; d_call: -; j_call: TRBJ2-7; v_call: TRBV11-1
cdr3_aa: CASSEGTTRSYEQYF; cdr3_nt: TGTGCCAGCAGTGAGGGGACTACCCGCTCCTACGAGCAGTACTTC; clone_size: -; d_call: TRBD2; j_call: TRBJ2-7; v_call: TRBV2
cdr3_aa: CASSEPGTSSYNEQFF; cdr3_nt: TGTGCCAGCAGTGAACCCGGGACTAGCTCCTACAATGAGCAGTTCTTC; clone_size: once; d_call: TRBD2; j_call: TRBJ2-1; v_call: TRBV27
cdr3_aa: CASSLDVGRILYEQYF; cdr3_nt: TGTGCCAGCAGCTTAGATGTCGGGAGGATTCTCTACGAGCAGTACTTC; clone_size: -; d_call: TRBD2; j_call: TRBJ2-7; v_call: TRBV7-9
cdr3_aa: CASSVGDPQWGNEQFF; cdr3_nt: TGTGCCAGCAGCGTAGGGGATCCCCAATGGGGGAATGAGCAGTTCTTC; clone_size: -; d_call: -; j_call: TRBJ2-1; v_call: TRBV9
cdr3_aa: CASSHTGGSGLEQYF; cdr3_nt: TGTGCCAGCAGCCACACAGGAGGCAGTGGTTTGGAGCAGTACTTC; clone_size: -; d_call: -; j_call: TRBJ2-7; v_call: TRBV7-3
cdr3_aa: CSVEEKNIQYF; cdr3_nt: TGCAGCGTTGAAGAGAAAAACATTCAGTACTTC; clone_size: -; d_call: -; j_call: TRBJ2-4; v_call: TRBV29-1
cdr3_aa: CASSSPNWLNYGYTF; cdr3_nt: TGTGCCAGCAGTAGCCCGAATTGGTTGAACTATGGCTACACCTTC; clone_size: -; d_call: -; j_call: TRBJ1-2; v_call: TRBV6-5
cdr3_aa: CASSADRNNEQFF; cdr3_nt: TGCGCCAGCAGCGCGGACAGGAACAATGAGCAGTTCTTC; clone_size: once; d_call: TRBD1; j_call: TRBJ2-1; v_call: TRBV5-1
cdr3_aa: CASSLTPPGVSGNTIYF; cdr3_nt: TGTGCCAGCAGCTTGACCCCACCAGGTGTTTCTGGAAACACCATATATTTT; clone_size: once; d_call: -; j_call: TRBJ1-3; v_call: TRBV11-2
cdr3_aa: CASSSLRTAGELFF; cdr3_nt: TGTGCCAGTAGTTCACTGAGGACAGCAGGGGAGCTGTTTTTT; clone_size: -; d_call: -; j_call: TRBJ2-2; v_call: TRBV19
cdr3_aa: CASRFLPAGASSYNEQFF; cdr3_nt: TGTGCCAGCAGGTTTCTCCCCGCGGGAGCCTCGTCCTACAATGAGCAGTTCTTC; clone_size: -; d_call: TRBD2; j_call: TRBJ2-1; v_call: TRBV5-5
cdr3_aa: CASSLQTGAYEQYF; cdr3_nt: TGCGCCAGCAGTCTTCAGACAGGGGCCTACGAGCAGTACTTC; clone_size: -; d_call: TRBD1; j_call: TRBJ2-7; v_call: TRBV5-1
cdr3_aa: CASKLQGARTEAFF; cdr3_nt: TGTGCCAGCAAATTGCAGGGGGCACGGACTGAAGCTTTCTTT; clone_size: -; d_call: TRBD1; j_call: TRBJ1-1; v_call: TRBV27
cdr3_aa: CASNPEGTQYF; cdr3_nt: TGTGCCAGCAACCCCGAGGGGACCCAGTACTTC; clone_size: -; d_call: -; j_call: TRBJ2-5; v_call: TRBV6-1
cdr3_aa: CASKVGALAIENEQFF; cdr3_nt: TGTGCCAGCAAAGTGGGGGCACTAGCGATTGAGAATGAGCAGTTCTTC; clone_size: -; d_call: -; j_call: TRBJ2-1; v_call: TRBV5-5
cdr3_aa: CASSSRGASNQPQHF; cdr3_nt: TGTGCCAGCAGCTCCCGGGGGGCGAGCAATCAGCCCCAGCATTTT; clone_size: once; d_call: -; j_call: TRBJ1-5; v_call: TRBV7-2
cdr3_aa: CASSVGTGIFNYGYTF; cdr3_nt: TGTGCCAGCAGCGTCGGGACAGGCATTTTTAACTATGGCTACACCTTC; clone_size: -; d_call: TRBD1; j_call: TRBJ1-2; v_call: TRBV5-6
cdr3_aa: CASSLVPGTYNEQFF; cdr3_nt: TGCGCCAGCAGCTTGGTTCCAGGAACCTACAATGAGCAGTTCTTC; clone_size: -; d_call: -; j_call: TRBJ2-1; v_call: TRBV5-1
cdr3_aa: CASSASGMDTQYF; cdr3_nt: TGTGCCAGCAGCGCTAGCGGGATGGATACGCAGTATTTT; clone_size: -; d_call: TRBD2; j_call: TRBJ2-3; v_call: TRBV6-4
cdr3_aa: CASSLTLGLAERLNEQFF; cdr3_nt: TGCGCCAGCAGCTTGACCCTCGGACTAGCGGAAAGACTCAATGAGCAGTTCTTC; clone_size: -; d_call: TRBD2; j_call: TRBJ2-1; v_call: TRBV5-1
cdr3_aa: CASSSVRVTQYF; cdr3_nt: TGTGCCAGCAGCTCGGTGCGGGTTACGCAGTATTTT; clone_size: -; d_call: -; j_call: TRBJ2-3; v_call: TRBV11-2
cdr3_aa: CASSWGTAYEQYF; cdr3_nt: TGCGCCAGCAGCTGGGGGACAGCCTACGAGCAGTACTTC; clone_size: -; d_call: TRBD1; j_call: TRBJ2-7; v_call: TRBV5-1
cdr3_aa: CSVGGGQGDNQPQHF; cdr3_nt: TGCAGCGTTGGGGGGGGACAGGGTGACAATCAGCCCCAGCATTTT; clone_size: -; d_call: TRBD1; j_call: TRBJ1-5; v_call: TRBV29-1
cdr3_aa: CASRKGSGTGELFF; cdr3_nt: TGTGCCAGCAGAAAGGGTTCGGGGACCGGGGAGCTGTTTTTT; clone_size: -; d_call: -; j_call: TRBJ2-2; v_call: TRBV2
cdr3_aa: CASSPAGRGGTDTQYF; cdr3_nt: TGTGCCAGCAGCCCAGCTGGGAGGGGTGGCACAGATACGCAGTATTTT; clone_size: -; d_call: TRBD2; j_call: TRBJ2-3; v_call: TRBV5-6
cdr3_aa: CASSYLESYEQYF; cdr3_nt: TGTGCCAGCAGTTACCTGGAATCCTACGAGCAGTACTTC; clone_size: -; d_call: -; j_call: TRBJ2-7; v_call: TRBV6-5